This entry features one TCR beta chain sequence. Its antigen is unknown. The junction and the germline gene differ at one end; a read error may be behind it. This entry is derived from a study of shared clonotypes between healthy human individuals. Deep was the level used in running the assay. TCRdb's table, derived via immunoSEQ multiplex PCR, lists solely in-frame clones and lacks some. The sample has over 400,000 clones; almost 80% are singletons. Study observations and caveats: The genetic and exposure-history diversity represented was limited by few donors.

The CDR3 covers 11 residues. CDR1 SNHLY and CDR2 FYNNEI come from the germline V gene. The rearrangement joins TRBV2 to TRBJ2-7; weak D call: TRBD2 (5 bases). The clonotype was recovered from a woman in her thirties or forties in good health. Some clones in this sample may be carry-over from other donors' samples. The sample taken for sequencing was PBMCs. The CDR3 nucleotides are TGTGCCAGCAGGGAAGAGGGCGAGCAGTACTTC. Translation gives CASREEGEQYF.